This is a list of T cell receptor beta chains from one sample in a study of cytomegalovirus exposure and HLA in healthy donors. Method: immunoSEQ multiplex PCR; TCRdb's copy keeps in-frame clones and lacks some. This table holds 90,000 to 150,000 clones, 81% found once. Material for sequencing was PBMCs. The receptors come from a woman between 40 and 50 years old in good health and CMV-seronegative. Each CDR3 is given with its conserved first and last residue. Fields, in order: V gene, D gene, J gene, clone size, CDR3 DNA, CDR3 protein. D genes are given only for firm matches. Only some rows state a clone size, as once, few, many or a class for expanded clones.

>TRBV11-2|-|TRBJ2-7|-
TGTGCCAGCAGCCGCTCGGGACAAGGGCCCTCCTACGAGCAGTACTTC
CASSRSGQGPSYEQYF
>TRBV7-6|TRBD1|TRBJ2-3|-
TGTGCCAGCAGTGGATCCGGGACAGGGTCCACAGATACGCAGTATTTT
CASSGSGTGSTDTQYF
>TRBV4-1|TRBD1|TRBJ2-7|-
TGCGCCAGCAGCCGCGGGACAGGGGCCGGAGAGCAGTACTTC
CASSRGTGAGEQYF
>TRBV9|-|TRBJ2-5|-
TGTGCCAGCAGCGTAGGTTTAAAAGAGACCCAGTACTTC
CASSVGLKETQYF
>TRBV15|TRBD2|TRBJ2-5|-
TGTGCCACGTTTCGGACTAGCGGTTACCAAGAGACCCAGTACTTC
CATFRTSGYQETQYF
>TRBV5-4|TRBD2|TRBJ2-3|-
TGTGCCAGCAGCACGGGACTAGCGTTAGGCACAGATACGCAGTATTTT
CASSTGLALGTDTQYF
>TRBV5-3|TRBD1|TRBJ1-1|-
TGTGCCAGAACCCTTGGTGGGGACAGGGATCGGAACACTGAAGCTTTCTTT
CARTLGGDRDRNTEAFF
>TRBV10-1|-|TRBJ2-2|-
TGCGCCAGCAGTGGTCAGCGGAGGGCGGCGAACACCGGGGAGCTGTTTTTT
CASSGQRRAANTGELFF
>TRBV27|TRBD2|TRBJ2-1|-
TGTGCCAGCAGTCTACCCGGGACTAGCGGCAACAATGAGCAGTTCTTC
CASSLPGTSGNNEQFF
>TRBV13|TRBD2|TRBJ2-7|-
TGTGCCAGCAGCTTTTTAGCGGGGGGCCGTTCCTACGAGCAGTACTTC
CASSFLAGGRSYEQYF
>TRBV7-9|TRBD1|TRBJ1-5|-
TGTGCCAGCAGCCAATCAGGGGGCCTCAATCAGCCCCAGCATTTT
CASSQSGGLNQPQHF
>TRBV18|TRBD1|TRBJ1-2|-
TGTGCCAGCTCGGGACAGTCCGAGGGGGGCTACACCTTC
CASSGQSEGGYTF
>TRBV11-2|TRBD1|TRBJ1-1|-
TGTGCCAGCAGCTTAGACAGGGGGCCTGAAGCTTTCTTT
CASSLDRGPEAFF
>TRBV7-9|TRBD1|TRBJ2-7|-
TGTGCCAGCAGCCCCCGGACAGGGTCATCATACGAGCAGTACTTC
CASSPRTGSSYEQYF
>TRBV2|TRBD1|TRBJ2-2|-
TGTGCCAGCAGTGGACAGGGCCAAAACACCGGGGAGCTGTTTTTT
CASSGQGQNTGELFF
>TRBV5-6|-|TRBJ1-1|few
TGTGCCAGCAGCTTGGAAGGGGTCTTCACTGAAGCTTTCTTT
CASSLEGVFTEAFF
>TRBV4-2|-|TRBJ1-3|once
TGTGCCAGCAGCCAAGACGCTCGAGGGCAGCCCAGAAACACCATATATTTT
CASSQDARGQPRNTIYF
>TRBV6-5|TRBD1|TRBJ2-7|-
TGTGCCAGCAGTTACGACAGGGTGCGCGAGCAGTACTTC
CASSYDRVREQYF
>TRBV28|-|TRBJ1-5|-
TGTGCCAGCAGTTTTGGCCGACATAGCAATCAGCCCCAGCATTTT
CASSFGRHSNQPQHF
>TRBV30|TRBD2|TRBJ2-7|-
TGTGCCTGGACCCCTTTCAAACAGCGGGGGGGTTCCTACGAGCAGTACTTC
CAWTPFKQRGGSYEQYF
>TRBV29-1|TRBD1|TRBJ1-4|-
TGCAGCGTCGGAGTTCCGGGACAGTATGAAAAACTGTTTTTT
CSVGVPGQYEKLFF
>TRBV4-1|-|TRBJ1-4|-
TGCGCCAGCAGCCGATCTCTTGGGCAGGCTAATGAAAAACTGTTTTTT
CASSRSLGQANEKLFF
>TRBV7-2|TRBD1|TRBJ2-2|-
TGTGCCAGCAGCTGGGAGACAGGGCGCACCGGGGAGCTGTTTTTT
CASSWETGRTGELFF
>TRBV18|-|TRBJ2-7|-
TGTGCCAGCTCACCTCAGGGCCTTGCGGACGAGCAGTACTTC
CASSPQGLADEQYF
>TRBV7-3|TRBD1|TRBJ2-5|-
TGTGCCAGCAGCCAGACAGGGAAACAAGAGACCCAGTACTTC
CASSQTGKQETQYF
>TRBV6-6|-|TRBJ1-2|-
TGTGCCAGTAGTATTTCAGGGGTCCCAGGCTATGGCTACACCTTC
CASSISGVPGYGYTF
>TRBV5-1|TRBD2|TRBJ2-7|-
TGCGCCAGCAGCTTGGGACTAGCGGGGGGGAAGAGCTCCTACGAGCAGTACTTC
CASSLGLAGGKSSYEQYF
>TRBV5-4|TRBD1|TRBJ2-7|-
TGTGCCAGCAGTCATACTCAGGGGGTCCCCCCGAAGGAGCAGTACTTC
CASSHTQGVPPKEQYF
>TRBV28|-|TRBJ2-1|-
TGTGCCAGCAGTCCACACGGGAGAGGTTACAATGAGCAGTTCTTC
CASSPHGRGYNEQFF
>TRBV7-2|-|TRBJ2-3|-
TGTGCCAGCAGCCTGGGGCAGGGAAGCACAGATACGCAGTATTTT
CASSLGQGSTDTQYF
>TRBV6-6|TRBD1|TRBJ1-2|-
TGTGCCAGCAGTAATAACCACAGGGGAGGAAACTATGGCTACACCTTC
CASSNNHRGGNYGYTF
>TRBV15|TRBD1|TRBJ2-7|-
TGTGCCACCAGCAGAGCTGTTTACAGGGGCCCCGAAAAATACGAGCAGTACTTC
CATSRAVYRGPEKYEQYF
>TRBV18|-|TRBJ1-1|-
TGTGCCAGCTCACCCTCTACCCGATTGGACACTGAAGCTTTCTTT
CASSPSTRLDTEAFF
>TRBV7-2|-|TRBJ2-1|-
TGTGCCAGCAGCTTAGGTGGGGGGGCAACTGAGCAGTTCTTC
CASSLGGGATEQFF
>TRBV4-1|TRBD1|TRBJ1-4|-
TGCGCCAGCAGCCTGACAGGGTTCAATGAAAAACTGTTTTTT
CASSLTGFNEKLFF
>TRBV27|TRBD1|TRBJ2-7|-
TGTGCCAGCAGTGGACAGGGGTTATACGAGCAGTACTTC
CASSGQGLYEQYF
>TRBV11-1|TRBD2|TRBJ2-1|-
TGTGCCAGCAGCTTGAGCGGGAGGGCCTCGGGTGAGCAGTTCTTC
CASSLSGRASGEQFF
>TRBV7-9|-|TRBJ2-5|-
TGTGCCAGCAGCAGCAGGGAATTAGAGACCCAGTACTTC
CASSSRELETQYF
>TRBV18|-|TRBJ2-7|-
TGTGCCAGCTCACCGGGCGGAGGTCGGTACGAGCAGTACTTC
CASSPGGGRYEQYF
>TRBV27|TRBD1|TRBJ2-7|-
TGTGCCAGCAGTTCCGGACAGGGTATGGCCTACGAGCAGTACTTC
CASSSGQGMAYEQYF
>TRBV27|-|TRBJ1-5|-
TGTGCCAGCAGTTTTAGGGGTAGCAATCAGCCCCAGCATTTT
CASSFRGSNQPQHF
>TRBV19|-|TRBJ2-1|-
TGTGCCAGTAGTCTTGACAGGAGCTCCTACAATGAGCAGTTCTTC
CASSLDRSSYNEQFF
>TRBV7-3|TRBD2|TRBJ2-1|-
TGTGCCAGCAGCTTAACGGGGACTAGCGGGAGGGGAAGCTCCTACAATGAGCAGTTCTTC
CASSLTGTSGRGSSYNEQFF
>TRBV5-1|-|TRBJ2-2|once
TGCGCCAGCCGGAGGGAGCTAACGACCGGGGAGCTGTTTTTT
CASRRELTTGELFF
>TRBV18|TRBD1|TRBJ2-1|-
TGTGCCAGCTCACCAATCGTCAGGGGGCAGGGTGAGCAGTTCTTC
CASSPIVRGQGEQFF
>TRBV28|TRBD1|TRBJ1-5|-
TGTGCCAGCAGTTTAAGGACAGGCCCCGCATATAGCAATCAGCCCCAGCATTTT
CASSLRTGPAYSNQPQHF
>TRBV6-5|-|TRBJ1-1|-
TGTGCCAGCAGTTACGAACAGCACACTGAAGCTTTCTTT
CASSYEQHTEAFF
>TRBV29-1|TRBD2|TRBJ2-2|once
TGCAGCGTTGCGGGACTAGCGGGGGGGCGGGGCACCGGGGAGCTGTTTTTT
CSVAGLAGGRGTGELFF